The sequence of this TCR beta chain was determined in a study of cytomegalovirus exposure and HLA in healthy donors. Study overall: As an earlier analysis found, 150 million to 200 million T cells yielded approximately 100 million unique TCR beta sequences.

CDR3 length equals 14 residues. Germline-derived CDR1 and CDR2 are LNHDA and SQIVND (reference sequence). Trimming took 4 bases from V and 6 from J, leaving 14 bases between them. Among the donors, all were healthy bone marrow donors. Amplification used 60 Vbeta primers and 13 Jbeta primers. Some clones are missing from TCRdb's copy, which holds only in-frame ones; the method was immunoSEQ multiplex PCR. The repertoire table contains roughly 100,000 clones. The clonotype comes from a woman aged 30 to 39 in good health and CMV-seronegative. J is TRBJ2-3 and V is TRBV19; D might be TRBD2 (5 bases). Source material: PBMCs. In nucleotides, the CDR3 is TGTGCCAGTAGTACCCCAGGACTGTCCGATACGCAGTATTTT. This encodes CASSTPGLSDTQYF.